A single sample gave rise to the 25 T cell receptor beta chains below, sequenced in a study of shared clonotypes between healthy human individuals. CD45RO negativity and positive selection for CCR7 defined naive CD8 cells, a population that excluded terminally differentiated effector memory CD45RA+ cells. TCRdb's copy holds only in-frame clones and misses some; the assay was immunoSEQ multiplex PCR. The data contain over 2 million clones, roughly 95% of them singletons. Sequencing was done on a sample of naive CD8+ T cells sorted from blood. The receptors originated from a man aged 18 to 29 in good health.

The gene calls are TRBV4-3 and TRBJ2-5, with 7 nucleotides matching TRBD2. The end of the DNA fits TRBJ2-7 better, so the J call may be wrong. Germline V gene sequence: CDR1 LGHNA, CDR2 YSLEER. The CDR3 spans 13 residues. The CDR3 DNA follows: TGCGCCAGCAGTACTAGCGAAGTAAACGAGCAGTACTTC. Protein product: CASSTSEVNEQYF.

About this clone: The sample has other DNA sequences that encode this CDR3 too. V and J are TRBV13 and TRBJ2-7; D call uncertain. V was cut by 4 bases and J by 0 bases, with 10 bases left in between. This CDR3 has 14 residues. CDR1 and CDR2 (germline): PRHDT, FYEKMQ (reference sequence). The CDR3 DNA reads as TGTGCCAGCAGCTCCGGACCCAGCTCCTACGAGCAGTACTTC. It is translated as CASSSGPSSYEQYF.

This clone was detected only a few times. The same CDR3 is also encoded by other DNA sequences in this sample. The chain combines TRBV5-4 with TRBJ2-7, with D perhaps matching TRBD1 (6 bases). This CDR3 region has 13 residues. The V end lost 0 bases, the J end lost 2 bases, and 6 bases lay between the germline ends. Germline V gives CDR1 SGHNT, CDR2 YYREEE (reference sequence). CDR3 nucleotides: TGTGCCAGCAGCTTGGACAGGGCCTACGAGCAGTACTTC. It encodes CASSLDRAYEQYF. The full variable domain, in which reference TRBV5-4 and TRBJ2-7 provide the parts outside the CDR3, is ETGVTQSPTHLIKTRGQQVTLRCSSQSGHNTVSWYQQALGQGPQFIFQYYREEENGRGNFPPRFSGLQFPNYSSELNVNALELDDSALYLCASSLDRAYEQYFGPGTRLTVT.

J is TRBJ1-1 and V is TRBV7-9; no clear D. This CDR3 comprises 14 residues. V lost 1 base and J lost 1, with 7 bases in between. Germline assignment: CDR1 SEHNR and CDR2 FQNEAQ (reference sequence). In DNA form, the CDR3 reads TGTGCCAGCAGCTTAGTTCACTCGAACACTGAAGCTTTCTTT. The encoded protein is CASSLVHSNTEAFF.

The rearrangement uses TRBV5-6 and TRBJ2-2; 9 nucleotides match TRBD2. CDR1 is SGHDT and CDR2 is YYEEEE in the germline V gene. The CDR3 runs 16 residues. J lost 6 bases, V lost 0 bases, and 6 bases had no gene match. The CDR3 DNA sequence: TGTGCCAGCAGCTTGGGGCTAGCGGGACCTGCCGGGGAGCTGTTTTTT. The encoded protein is CASSLGLAGPAGELFF.

The chain couples TRBV4-1 to TRBJ2-5; 8 bases agree with TRBD2. The CDR3 consists of 16 residues. Trimming removed 0 bases from V and 1 base from J; junction bases left unmatched: 4. Germline CDR1 and CDR2: MGHRA and YSYEKL. For the CDR3, the DNA is TGCGCCAGCAGCCAAGATGCGGGGGGCATCCAAGAGACCCAGTACTTC. Translation gives CASSQDAGGIQETQYF.

The chain uses TRBV4-2 and TRBJ2-3; 8 bases agree with TRBD2. CDR1 and CDR2 from the germline V gene are LGHNA and YNFKEQ. The CDR3 length is 17 residues. The junction had 8 bases not matched to a gene; V was cut back by 0 bases and J by 3 bases. CDR3 residues: CASSQDPPSGGTDTQYF. The CDR3 DNA sequence: TGTGCCAGCAGCCAAGATCCTCCCAGCGGGGGAACAGATACGCAGTATTTT.

The genes are TRBV30 and TRBJ2-3; D is undetermined. This CDR3 is 13 amino acids long. Germline CDR1 and CDR2: GTSNPN and SVGIG (reference sequence). Trimming took off 2 bases at V and 1 base at J, with 7 bases between the two ends. The CDR3 loop is CAWSTVGTDTQYF. In nucleotides, the CDR3 is TGTGCCTGGAGTACAGTGGGCACAGATACGCAGTATTTT.

The rearrangement uses TRBV6-1 and TRBJ2-7; D possibly corresponds to TRBD1 (6 bases). The CDR3 is made up of 17 amino acids. Per germline, CDR1 MNHNS and CDR2 SASEGT. Deletions cut 3 bases from V and 2 bases from J, with 20 bases between. The CDR3 region is CASSDRHRVKFPYEQYF. The CDR3 DNA sequence: TGTGCCAGCAGTGATAGACACAGGGTAAAGTTCCCCTACGAGCAGTACTTC.

The chain employs TRBV5-4 and TRBJ2-7, with D perhaps assigned TRBD1 or TRBD2 (6 bases each). V was pared by 4 bases and J by 6 bases, with 17 bases between. Germline V gives CDR1 SGHNT, CDR2 YYREEE (reference sequence). The CDR3 consists of 14 residues. The CDR3 protein is CASSTTGLGGEQYF. As DNA, the CDR3 is TGTGCCAGCAGCACAACAGGGTTGGGGGGCGAGCAGTACTTC. The variable domain in full, with the rest retrieved from reference TRBV5-4 and TRBJ2-7, is ETGVTQSPTHLIKTRGQQVTLRCSSQSGHNTVSWYQQALGQGPQFIFQYYREEENGRGNFPPRFSGLQFPNYSSELNVNALELDDSALYLCASSTTGLGGEQYFGPGTRLTVT.

The V gene is TRBV11-2, the J gene TRBJ1-2, with TRBD1 identical over 7 bases. J gave up 5 bases and V 0 bases, and 3 bases lay outside the gene matches. The CDR3 length is 14 residues. The V gene's germline CDR1 is SGHAT and CDR2 FQNNGV. CDR3 in amino acids: CASSLDGTEYGYTF. In nucleotides, the CDR3 is TGTGCCAGCAGCTTAGACGGGACAGAGTATGGCTACACCTTC.

This clone was picked up one time. The chain recombines TRBV7-2 with TRBJ2-1, with 7 bases aligning to TRBD1. This CDR3 contains 16 residues. The V gene end was trimmed by 6 bases and the J gene end by 5 bases; junction bases not matched to a gene: 13. Germline CDR1 is SGHTA and CDR2 is FQGNSA. The CDR3 loop is CASSSTDRVWDNEQFF. The CDR3 nucleotides are TGTGCCAGCAGTTCAACTGACAGGGTTTGGGACAATGAGCAGTTCTTC. Filled out from reference TRBV7-2 and TRBJ2-1, the complete variable domain reads GAGVSQSPSNKVTEKGKDVELRCDPISGHTALYWYRQSLGQGLEFLIYFQGNSAPDKSGLPSDRFSAERTGGSVSTLTIQRTQQEDSAVYLCASSSTDRVWDNEQFFGPGTRLTVL.

The V and J genes are TRBV14 and TRBJ2-7, with TRBD2 as a possible D gene (5 bases). The V end was cut by 0 bases, the J end by 5 bases, with 11 bases between. The CDR3 loop spans 14 amino acids. CDR1 is SGHDN, CDR2 FVKESK, per germline. The CDR3 region is CASSQDLWGDEQYF. DNA for the CDR3: TGTGCCAGCAGCCAAGATCTATGGGGAGACGAGCAGTACTTC.

V usage is TRBV27 and J usage is TRBJ2-7; 14 bases line up with TRBD2. Germline assignment: CDR1 MNHEY and CDR2 SMNVEV (reference sequence). Trimming took 5 bases from V and 1 from J; bases not matched to a gene: 13. This CDR3 comprises 19 residues. The CDR3 sequence: CASSTPGTSGGAPSYEQYF. In nucleotides, the CDR3 is TGTGCCAGCAGTACCCCCGGGACTAGCGGGGGTGCCCCATCCTACGAGCAGTACTTC.

V is TRBV4-1 and J is TRBJ1-1, with a tentative D call TRBD1 (5 bases). Germline assignment: CDR1 MGHRA and CDR2 YSYEKL. Trimming stripped 3 bases from V and 10 bases from J, with 15 bases between. CDR3 length: 13 amino acids. The CDR3 sequence: CASSQVSGGVAFF. The CDR3 nucleotides are TGCGCCAGCAGCCAGGTTTCTGGGGGGGTAGCTTTCTTT.

The CDR3 here is CASSLARSDEQYF. In DNA, the CDR3 is TGTGCCAGCAGCTTAGCGCGGAGCGACGAGCAGTACTTC. This sequence joins TRBV7-6 and TRBJ2-7; D gene unclear. The V end lost 0 bases, the J end lost 5 bases, and 8 bases lay between the germline ends. The V gene's germline CDR1 is SGHVS and CDR2 FNYEAQ. This CDR3 contains 13 residues.

The V gene is TRBV7-8, the J gene TRBJ2-3; 8 nucleotides match TRBD2. The J segment lost 1 base and the V segment lost 5 bases, leaving 8 bases of the junction unmatched. Germline CDR1 is SGHVS and CDR2 is FQNEAQ. The CDR3 sequence is 16 residues long. CDR3 region: CASSLQAGEGTDTQYF. CDR3 in DNA: TGTGCCAGCAGCCTACAAGCGGGAGAGGGCACAGATACGCAGTATTTT.

This chain uses TRBV27 with TRBJ1-2; a possible D gene is TRBD1 (5 bases). This CDR3 spans 16 amino acids. The germline V gene encodes CDR1 MNHEY and CDR2 SMNVEV (reference sequence). V gave up 2 bases and J gave up 0 bases, with 13 bases separating them. The CDR3 is CASSLLPRGSNYGYTF. CDR3 DNA: TGTGCCAGCAGTTTACTTCCCCGGGGGTCTAACTATGGCTACACCTTC.

This rearrangement joins TRBV19 to TRBJ2-7; D is possibly TRBD2 (5 bases). CDR1 is LNHDA and CDR2 is SQIVND in the germline V gene (reference sequence). V dropped 3 bases and J dropped 2 bases, with 11 bases sitting between them. This CDR3 is 14 amino acids long. CDR3: CASSISSGAYEQYF. The CDR3 DNA reads TGTGCCAGTAGTATTTCCTCCGGGGCCTACGAGCAGTACTTC.

This rearrangement joins TRBV4-3 to TRBJ1-1; no firm D call. This CDR3 region has 14 residues. Germline V gene sequence: CDR1 LGHNA, CDR2 YSLEER. The V gene lost 4 bases and the J gene lost 0 bases, with 9 bases spanning the gap. CDR3: CASSLGRLNTEAFF. The CDR3 DNA reads as TGCGCCAGCAGCCTCGGACGGCTGAACACTGAAGCTTTCTTT.

The DNA of the CDR3 is TGTGCCGGAACAGGGACAGACCAAGAGACCCAGTACTTC. Amino acid sequence: CAGTGTDQETQYF. The chain has TRBV30 and TRBJ2-5; 7 nucleotides align to TRBD1. V lost 8 bases, J lost 0 bases, and 6 bases stayed unmatched. The CDR3 totals 13 residues. From germline, CDR1 is GTSNPN and CDR2 SVGIG (reference sequence).

The chain recombines TRBV4-2 with TRBJ2-1; D not certain. The CDR3 totals 16 residues. Trimming took 0 bases from V and 3 from J, leaving 12 bases between them. Germline V lookup: CDR1 LGHNA, CDR2 YNFKEQ. As DNA, the CDR3 is TGTGCCAGCAGCCAAGATCGGGCCTCCCGCTACAATGAGCAGTTCTTC. Protein: CASSQDRASRYNEQFF.

This chain connects TRBV6-5 to TRBJ2-2; D could derive from TRBD1 or TRBD2 (6 bases each). The CDR3 spans 15 residues. Germline CDR1 and CDR2: MNHEY and SVGAGI. V was trimmed by 4 bases and J by 7 bases, leaving 16 bases between them. CDR3: CASSSTGATVGELFF. DNA of the CDR3: TGTGCCAGCAGTTCCACGGGGGCGACAGTCGGGGAGCTGTTTTTT.

The genes are TRBV7-8 and TRBJ1-6; D not certain. The CDR3 is made up of 16 amino acids. V dropped 5 bases and J dropped 3 bases, with 14 bases sitting between them. Per germline, CDR1 SGHVS and CDR2 FQNEAQ. The CDR3 DNA sequence: TGTGCCAGCAGCCAAGTCGGGGAGAGCTATAATTCACCCCTCCACTTT. Its protein product is CASSQVGESYNSPLHF.

V is TRBV30 and J is TRBJ1-1; D call uncertain. CDR3 size: 13 residues. V shed 2 bases and J shed 1 base, with 8 bases lying between them. Germline V gene lookup returns CDR1 GTSNPN and CDR2 SVGIG (reference sequence). CDR3 sequence reads: CAWSRTGNTEAFF. The DNA for the CDR3 is TGTGCCTGGAGTCGTACCGGGAACACTGAAGCTTTCTTT.